The 5 T cell receptor beta chains below were found in one sample sequenced in a study of OX40 agonist ivuxolimab in advanced cancers. The table came from immunoSEQ multiplex PCR; TCRdb's copy has only in-frame clones and leaves some out. Altogether over 50,000 clones are present, 82% being singletons, with the ten largest covering approximately 0.56%. This specimen consisted of CD4+ or CD8+ T cells sorted from blood, obtained in a trial of the OX40 agonist ivuxolimab. The receptors were sampled from an adult with an advanced solid tumor such as melanoma, head and neck, liver or kidney cancer.

V is TRBV2 and J is TRBJ1-5; 7 nucleotides match TRBD1. Per the germline V gene, CDR1 is SNHLY and CDR2 is FYNNEI. The trim removed 5 bases at V and 6 bases at J, leaving 4 bases unmatched. The length of the CDR3 is 13 residues. Here the CDR3 DNA reads TGTGCCAGCAGTCGACAGGGTACTCAGCCCCAGCATTTT. Its translation is CASSRQGTQPQHF. Supplemented by reference TRBV2 and TRBJ1-5, the full variable domain reads EPEVTQTPSHQVTQMGQEVILRCVPISNHLYFYWYRQILGQKVEFLVSFYNNEISEKSEIFDDQFSVERPDGSNFTLKIRSTKLEDSAMYFCASSRQGTQPQHFGDGTRLSIL.

The chain combines TRBV7-2 with TRBJ1-2, with unresolved D. CDR1 is SGHTA and CDR2 is FQGNSA in the germline V gene. The CDR3 has 12 residues. Trimming left V 5 bases short and J 8 bases short, with 12 bases between. The CDR3 loop reads CASSLNDRGYTF. CDR3 nucleotide sequence: TGTGCCAGCAGCCTCAACGATAGGGGCTACACCTTC. Using reference TRBV7-2 and TRBJ1-2 for the parts outside the CDR3, the full variable domain is GAGVSQSPSNKVTEKGKDVELRCDPISGHTALYWYRQSLGQGLEFLIYFQGNSAPDKSGLPSDRFSAERTGGSVSTLTIQRTQQEDSAVYLCASSLNDRGYTFGSGTRLTVV.

This clone was found once. The chain uses TRBV15 and TRBJ2-5, with 9 positions matching TRBD1. The CDR3 sequence is 14 residues long. With V trimmed by 5 bases and J by 5 bases, 6 bases remained unmatched. Per germline, CDR1 LNHNV and CDR2 YYDKDF (reference sequence). This CDR3 reads CATSFRTGEETQYF. DNA for the CDR3: TGTGCCACCAGCTTTCGGACAGGGGAGGAGACCCAGTACTTC.

This CDR3 is CASSYSSGTARGKLFF. In nucleotides, the CDR3 is TGTGCCAGCAGTTACTCTTCCGGGACAGCCCGGGGAAAACTGTTTTTT. This chain connects TRBV6-5 to TRBJ1-4, with 7 bases lining up with TRBD1. The V gene's germline CDR1 is MNHEY and CDR2 SVGAGI. This CDR3 region has 16 residues. Trimming took 0 bases from V and 10 from J; bases not matched to a gene: 11.

The CDR3 protein is CASKRSNEKLFF. The DNA for the CDR3 is TGTGCCAGTAAACGCTCTAATGAAAAACTGTTTTTT. The chain employs TRBV19 and TRBJ1-4; D gene ambiguous. V was trimmed by 7 bases and J by 3 bases, leaving 6 bases between them. The CDR3 extends over 12 amino acids. In germline, CDR1 is LNHDA, CDR2 SQIVND (reference sequence). Looking up the rest from reference TRBV19 and TRBJ1-4 gives the full variable domain: DGGITQSPKYLFRKEGQNVTLSCEQNLNHDAMYWYRQDPGQGLRLIYYSQIVNDFQKGDIAEGYSVSREKKESFPLTVTSAQKNPTAFYLCASKRSNEKLFFGSGTQLSVL.